One and the same sample provided the 13 T cell receptor beta chains below, sequenced in a study of OX40 agonist ivuxolimab in advanced cancers. Preparation of the library involved the immunoSEQ multiplex PCR assay. TCRdb carries this immuneACCESS record with in-frame sequences only. Its versions omit some clonotypes, under half of them owing to an unresolved V gene in the studies checked, with the rest unexplained. A total of tens of thousands of clones appear in this sample, around four fifths of them only once. Roughly 12% of the sample rests with the top ten. The material sequenced was CD4+ or CD8+ T cells sorted from blood, taken in a trial of the OX40 agonist ivuxolimab. The receptors here all came from an adult with an advanced solid tumor such as melanoma, head and neck, liver or kidney cancer.

With regard to this clone: The sample has other DNA sequences that encode this CDR3 too. The rearrangement joins TRBV6-6 to TRBJ1-1; TRBD1 is a possible D gene (5 bases). CDR3 length: 14 residues. V dropped 5 bases and J dropped 4 bases, with 14 bases sitting between them. The germline V gene encodes CDR1 MNHNY and CDR2 SVGAGI (reference sequence). This CDR3 is CASSNVWGGTEAFF. CDR3 nucleotides: TGTGCCAGCAGTAACGTGTGGGGGGGCACTGAAGCTTTCTTT.

J is TRBJ2-3 and V is TRBV11-2, with TRBD2 identical over 7 bases. Germline values: CDR1 SGHAT, CDR2 FQNNGV. The V gene end was trimmed by 4 bases and the J gene end by 0 bases; junction bases not matched to a gene: 4. The CDR3 sequence is 15 residues long. DNA for the CDR3: TGTGCCAGCAGCTCAGCGGGAACTAGCACAGATACGCAGTATTTT. This translates into CASSSAGTSTDTQYF.

This chain links TRBV5-6 with TRBJ1-2; D remains unclear. Germline V CDR1 and CDR2: SGHDT, YYEEEE. This CDR3 comprises 16 residues. V was clipped by 4 bases and J by 4 bases, with 20 bases between them. CDR3 DNA sequence: TGTGCCAGCAGCCCGGAGGAGGCGTGGGCGGGCTATGGCTACACCTTC. Its translation: CASSPEEAWAGYGYTF.

This clone has a handful of counts. The gene calls are TRBV7-6 and TRBJ2-7; tentative D call: TRBD2 (5 bases). Germline V gives CDR1 SGHVS, CDR2 FNYEAQ. The CDR3 has 14 residues. Trimming removed 1 base from V and 3 bases from J, with 10 bases in between. The CDR3 nucleotides read TGTGCCAGCAGCTTAGATCTAGAGGGCTACGAGCAGTACTTC. This encodes CASSLDLEGYEQYF.

The J gene is TRBJ1-6, the V gene TRBV27; TRBD1 might be the D (5 bases). This CDR3 spans 14 amino acids. CDR1 is MNHEY and CDR2 is SMNVEV in the germline V gene (reference sequence). V was shortened by 5 bases and J by 7 bases, with 12 bases between the two germline ends. The CDR3 region has the DNA TGTGCCAGCAGTCTGACAGTATTGAATTCACCCCTCCACTTT. It yields the protein CASSLTVLNSPLHF.

This clone is judged medium-sized (0.01 to 0.1%). DNA of the CDR3: TGTGCCAGCAGTGAATACCGGGACAGGGGGTCGGGCCACGAGCAGTACTTC. This encodes CASSEYRDRGSGHEQYF. J is TRBJ2-7 and V is TRBV27, with 11 bases fitting TRBD1. J gave up 5 bases and V 5 bases, and 14 bases lay outside the gene matches. The CDR3 loop spans 17 amino acids. Germline values: CDR1 MNHEY, CDR2 SMNVEV (reference sequence).

The chain has TRBV6-6 and TRBJ1-1; TRBD1 agrees at 8 bases. This CDR3 contains 14 residues. With V trimmed by 6 bases and J by 1 base, 4 bases remained unmatched. CDR1 and CDR2 (germline): MNHNY, SVGAGI (reference sequence). The CDR3 region is CASRPGTGNTEAFF. The CDR3 DNA reads TGTGCCAGCAGGCCCGGGACAGGGAACACTGAAGCTTTCTTT.

The chain combines TRBV13 with TRBJ1-2; D ambiguous. V was trimmed by 3 bases and J by 7 bases, leaving 6 bases between them. The CDR3 totals 11 residues. Looked up from germline, CDR1 is PRHDT and CDR2 is FYEKMQ (reference sequence). This CDR3 is CASSLGLGYTF. In DNA, the CDR3 is TGTGCCAGCAGCTTGGGTCTTGGCTACACCTTC.

The rearrangement uses TRBV5-6 and TRBJ1-2, with 8 nucleotides matching TRBD1. Germline V CDR1 and CDR2: SGHDT, YYEEEE. The CDR3 runs 15 residues. V lost 0 bases and J lost 5; bases outside the gene matches: 6. The CDR3 is CASSLEGQGAYGYTF. CDR3 nucleotide sequence: TGTGCCAGCAGCTTGGAGGGTCAGGGGGCTTATGGCTACACCTTC.

This clone was seen only once. The V and J genes are TRBV5-6 and TRBJ1-1; D not resolved. Between the trimmed V and J ends, which lost 4 bases and 4 bases, there was a span of 14 bases. This CDR3 has 14 amino acids. Germline lookup yields CDR1 SGHDT and CDR2 YYEEEE. CDR3 protein: CASSRVGSVTEAFF. CDR3 nucleotide sequence: TGTGCCAGCAGCCGAGTGGGGAGCGTCACTGAAGCTTTCTTT.

This clone is labeled as medium-sized. The chain joins TRBV19 to TRBJ1-2; D is ambiguous. The CDR3 runs to 15 residues. Deletions cut 5 bases from V and 8 bases from J, with 21 bases between. Per the germline V gene, CDR1 is LNHDA and CDR2 is SQIVND (reference sequence). For the CDR3, the DNA is TGTGCCAGTAGTCCTCGGACTGGCGGGTTTAACGGCTACACCTTC. It codes for CASSPRTGGFNGYTF.

V gene TRBV7-9 combines with J gene TRBJ2-1; D is possibly TRBD1 (5 bases). The germline V gene encodes CDR1 SEHNR and CDR2 FQNEAQ (reference sequence). V lost 3 bases and J 0 bases, leaving 12 bases between the germline ends. This CDR3 comprises 16 residues. DNA for the CDR3: TGTGCCAGCAGCTTTCCCCCAAGGGGCTCCTACAATGAGCAGTTCTTC. Protein sequence: CASSFPPRGSYNEQFF.

CDR3 sequence: CASSVKRGGSRNTGELFF. DNA for the CDR3: TGTGCCAGCAGCGTAAAACGGGGGGGCTCACGGAACACCGGGGAGCTGTTTTTT. This sequence joins TRBV9 and TRBJ2-2; 8 bases agree with TRBD2. V trimming: 1 base; J trimming: 1 base; junction bases outside the gene matches: 9. The CDR3 has 18 residues. Per germline, CDR1 SGDLS and CDR2 YYNGEE.